The present entry profiles one T cell receptor beta chain with its context. Its antigen is not known. The junction departs from the called germline gene at one end, perhaps through a read error. CDR3 size: 16 residues. Germline loops: CDR1 MGHRA, CDR2 YSYEKL. This specimen comes from a study of post-analysis software for immune sequencing data. Across the study: Relapsing-remitting, secondary progressive and progressive-relapsing courses of multiple sclerosis were included. Study-level points and caveats: The normalized Chao1 diversity of multiple sclerosis patients was significantly lower than that of controls. Five TRBV segments, including TRBV5-6, TRBV5-1 and TRBV20-1, were more frequent in patients than controls.

The TCR beta cDNA libraries contained unique molecular identifiers. Starting from approximately 1 to 10 million T cells, the study yielded 500,000 or so cDNA molecules. MiXCR, applied by TCRdb to the PCR reads, yields one record per CDR3 protein. Found here are 750,000 to 900,000 distinct CDR3 sequences, roughly 46% of them singletons; the top ten hold 4.9%. Sequences were obtained from blood. The chain combines TRBV4-1 with TRBJ2-1, with TRBD2 matching over 9 bases. This receptor was obtained from a girl aged 5-17 years with multiple sclerosis. The chain's CDR3 is CASSEETSGGGNEQFF. The CDR3 nucleotides are TGCGCCAGCAGCGAAGAGACTAGCGGAGGTGGGAATGAGCAGTTCTTC.